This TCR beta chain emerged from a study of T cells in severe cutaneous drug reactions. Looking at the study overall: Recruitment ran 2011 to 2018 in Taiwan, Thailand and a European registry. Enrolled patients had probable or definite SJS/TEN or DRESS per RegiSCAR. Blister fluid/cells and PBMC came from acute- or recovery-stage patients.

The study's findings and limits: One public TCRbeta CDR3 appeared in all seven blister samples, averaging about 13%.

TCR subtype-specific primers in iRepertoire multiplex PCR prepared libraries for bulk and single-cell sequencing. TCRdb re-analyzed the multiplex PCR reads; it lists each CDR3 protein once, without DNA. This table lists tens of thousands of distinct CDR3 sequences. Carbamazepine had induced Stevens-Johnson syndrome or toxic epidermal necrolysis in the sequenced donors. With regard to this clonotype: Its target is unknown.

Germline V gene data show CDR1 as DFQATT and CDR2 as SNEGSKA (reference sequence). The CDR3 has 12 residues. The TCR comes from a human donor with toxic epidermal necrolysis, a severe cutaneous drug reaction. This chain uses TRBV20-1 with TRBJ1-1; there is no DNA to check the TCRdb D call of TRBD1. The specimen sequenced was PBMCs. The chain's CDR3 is CSARLQGTEAFF.